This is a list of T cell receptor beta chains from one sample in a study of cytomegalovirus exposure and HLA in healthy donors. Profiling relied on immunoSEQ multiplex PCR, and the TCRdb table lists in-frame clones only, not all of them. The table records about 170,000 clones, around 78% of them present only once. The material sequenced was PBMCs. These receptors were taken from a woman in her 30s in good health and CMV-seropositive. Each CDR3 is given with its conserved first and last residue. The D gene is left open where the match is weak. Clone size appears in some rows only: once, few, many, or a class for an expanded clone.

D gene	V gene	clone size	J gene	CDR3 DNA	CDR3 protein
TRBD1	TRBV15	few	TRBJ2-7	TGTGCCACCAGCAGAGATCCAGGGGGCTCCTACGAGCAGTACTTC	CATSRDPGGSYEQYF
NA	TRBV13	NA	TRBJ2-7	TGTGCCAGCAGCTTGCAGGGGACCTACGAGCAGTACTTC	CASSLQGTYEQYF
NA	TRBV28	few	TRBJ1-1	TGTGCCAGCAGTTTGGGGACAAGGAACACTGAAGCTTTCTTT	CASSLGTRNTEAFF
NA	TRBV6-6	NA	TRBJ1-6	TGTGCCAGCAGTTACTCGAGTTCAAGATATAATTCACCCCTCCACTTT	CASSYSSSRYNSPLHF
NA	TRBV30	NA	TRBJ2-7	TGTGCCTGGAGTGCCCTAAATAACCTTCACTACGAGCAGTACTTC	CAWSALNNLHYEQYF
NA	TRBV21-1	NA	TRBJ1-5	TGTGCCAGCAGCAAAGCGTCTGCGGACAATCAGCCCCAGCATTTT	CASSKASADNQPQHF
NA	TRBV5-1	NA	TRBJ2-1	TGCGCCAGCAGCTTTGAGGGAACCTACAATGAGCAGTTCTTC	CASSFEGTYNEQFF
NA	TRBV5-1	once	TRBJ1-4	TGCGCCAGCAGCCCCGGACAGATTAATGAAAAACTGTTTTTT	CASSPGQINEKLFF
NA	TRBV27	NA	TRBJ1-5	TGTGCCAGCAGTTTATTGGGCGTCGATCAGCCCCAGCATTTT	CASSLLGVDQPQHF
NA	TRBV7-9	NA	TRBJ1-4	TGTGCCCAAGCGTCGGGTGAATCTAATGAAAAACTGTTTTTT	CAQASGESNEKLFF